Presented here are 30 T cell receptor beta chains from one specimen sequenced in a study of CD8 T cells in ankylosing spondylitis. Their recognized antigens are unknown. General study points: Made up of fewer than ten highly homologous variants, a TCR beta motif appeared characteristic of ankylosing spondylitis blood.

TCRdb reprocessed the 5' RACE reads with MiXCR, giving one entry per CDR3 protein. This sample has fewer than 500,000 distinct CDR3 sequences, with about 20% found just once. The sequenced sample was blood, either unsorted or a sorted T cell fraction (not recorded which). These receptors came from a male donor with ankylosing spondylitis.

V gene TRBV7-7 combines with J gene TRBJ2-1; D is ambiguous. Germline assignment: CDR1 SSHAT and CDR2 FNYEAQ (reference sequence). V dropped 2 bases and J dropped 8 bases, with 16 bases sitting between them. The CDR3 runs 15 residues. The CDR3 loop is CASSLFVESGYEQFF. CDR3 nucleotide sequence: TGTGCCAGCAGCTTATTTGTGGAGAGTGGGTATGAGCAGTTCTTC.

This clonotype was seen ten or more times. The rearrangement joins TRBV4-3 to TRBJ2-7; TRBD2 matches at 12 bases. Germline lookup yields CDR1 LGHNA and CDR2 YSLEER. V was clipped by 1 base and J by 2 bases; unmatched bases: 0. The CDR3 runs 15 residues. The CDR3 protein is CASSQGTSGTYEQYF. CDR3 nucleotides: TGCGCCAGCAGCCAAGGGACTAGCGGGACCTACGAGCAGTACTTC.

The CDR3 coding sequence is TGTGCCAGCAGTTTTCCCCAAGTGCGGGGGCAGCCAGATACGCAGTATTTT. It yields the protein CASSFPQVRGQPDTQYF. The chain joins TRBV28 to TRBJ2-3, with D possibly TRBD2 on 7 matching bases. Trimming cost V 3 bases and J 4 bases, with 20 bases left between them. This CDR3 contains 17 residues. Germline V gene lookup returns CDR1 MDHEN and CDR2 SYDVKM.

The gene calls are TRBV19 and TRBJ2-1; 9 positions agree with TRBD2. This CDR3 contains 15 residues. Germline trimming cut 3 bases from V and 4 bases from J; bases unmatched to any gene: 4. The germline V gene has CDR1 LNHDA and CDR2 SQIVND (reference sequence). In nucleotides, the CDR3 is TGTGCCAGTAGTATTAGCACTAGCGGGTACAATGAGCAGTTCTTC. Amino acids: CASSISTSGYNEQFF.

The chain has TRBV25-1 and TRBJ2-7; tentatively, D is TRBD2 (6 bases). Germline V lookup: CDR1 MGHDK, CDR2 SYGVNS. This CDR3 contains 12 residues. V lost 5 bases and J lost 2, with 7 bases in between. This CDR3 reads CASSWGAYEQYF. CDR3 in DNA: TGTGCCAGCAGTTGGGGGGCCTACGAGCAGTACTTC.

The rearrangement uses TRBV2 and TRBJ2-1; no definite D call. CDR3 length: 13 residues. Germline values: CDR1 SNHLY, CDR2 FYNNEI. V was clipped by 7 bases and J by 2 bases, with 9 bases between them. The DNA for the CDR3 is TGTGCCAGCACCTTGGGTCCCTACAATGAGCAGTTCTTC. It is translated as CASTLGPYNEQFF.

The V call is TRBV4-1, the J call TRBJ2-1; D is unclear. V lost 1 base and J lost 3, with 16 bases in between. CDR3 size: 17 residues. In germline, CDR1 is MGHRA, CDR2 YSYEKL. The CDR3 loop is CASSQGRVRGIYNEQFF. In nucleotides, the CDR3 is TGCGCCAGCAGCCAAGGTCGGGTCCGCGGAATCTACAATGAGCAGTTCTTC.

This clonotype was seen a few times. V usage is TRBV10-3 and J usage is TRBJ2-7, with D possibly being TRBD2 (5 bases). The CDR3 totals 14 residues. Germline V CDR1 and CDR2: ENHRY, SYGVKD. V dropped 8 bases and J dropped 2 bases, with 16 bases sitting between them. DNA for the CDR3: TGTGCCATCGGGGTGATGGCGGGCCCCTACGAGCAGTACTTC. This codes for CAIGVMAGPYEQYF.

The chain joins TRBV4-2 to TRBJ2-7, with D perhaps given as TRBD1 or TRBD2 (5 bases each). V lost 0 bases to trimming and J lost 2 bases, with 14 bases between them. The CDR3 is 16 amino acids. Germline V CDR1 and CDR2: LGHNA, YNFKEQ. DNA of the CDR3: TGTGCCAGCAGCCAAGATGGGGGACGATGGGCCTACGAGCAGTACTTC. This codes for CASSQDGGRWAYEQYF.

The genes are TRBV18 and TRBJ2-7; the D is unclear. The CDR3 loop spans 13 amino acids. CDR1 and CDR2 (germline): KGHSH, LQKENI. The V end lost 1 base, the J end lost 2 bases, and 6 bases lay between the germline ends. The CDR3 reads CASSPLETYEQYF. CDR3 in DNA: TGTGCCAGCTCACCACTGGAGACCTACGAGCAGTACTTC.

The chain employs TRBV12-3 or TRBV12-4 and TRBJ2-7; D possibly corresponds to TRBD2 (5 bases). CDR3 length: 12 residues. V shed 10 bases and J shed 4 bases, with 14 bases lying between them. As DNA, the CDR3 is TGTGCCACTGGGAAGCGGATTTACGAGCAGTACTTC. This encodes CATGKRIYEQYF.

The V gene is TRBV4-3, the J gene TRBJ2-1; D is possibly TRBD2 (6 bases). There are 13 residues in the CDR3. In germline, CDR1 is LGHNA, CDR2 YSLEER. V gave up 1 base and J gave up 12 bases, with 13 bases separating them. The CDR3: CASSQGRVSGQFF. The DNA for the CDR3 is TGCGCCAGCAGCCAAGGGAGGGTATCGGGGCAGTTCTTC.

V usage is TRBV7-8 and J usage is TRBJ1-2; TRBD1 matches at 7 bases. The germline gives CDR1 SGHVS, CDR2 FQNEAQ. The CDR3 totals 14 residues. V was clipped by 5 bases and J by 4 bases; unmatched bases: 7. The CDR3 region is CASSPQPGGYGYTF. CDR3 coding DNA: TGTGCCAGCAGCCCCCAGCCAGGGGGCTATGGCTACACCTTC.

This clonotype appeared a few times. The rearrangement joins TRBV2 to TRBJ2-2; the D gene is possibly TRBD1 (5 bases). From germline, CDR1 is SNHLY and CDR2 FYNNEI. The CDR3 is 16 residues long. Trimming took 3 bases from V and 3 from J, leaving 14 bases between them. In DNA, the CDR3 is TGTGCCAGCAGTGACGGTACAGGTCCCGACACCGGGGAGCTGTTTTTT. Translated, it gives CASSDGTGPDTGELFF.

This chain uses TRBV20-1 with TRBJ1-1; possible D gene TRBD1, 6 bases. Germline loops: CDR1 DFQATT, CDR2 SNEGSKA (reference sequence). The V gene lost 1 base and the J gene lost 6 bases, with 18 bases spanning the gap. The length of the CDR3 is 15 residues. The CDR3 nucleotides read TGCAGTGCTAGAGTCAGCGGCAGGGGAGCGGCTGAAGCTTTCTTT. Translating it yields CSARVSGRGAAEAFF.

The J gene is TRBJ2-7, the V gene TRBV7-8; D is unresolved. Trimming cost V 4 bases and J 6 bases, with 10 bases left between them. CDR3 length equals 12 residues. The germline V gene has CDR1 SGHVS and CDR2 FQNEAQ. The CDR3 DNA reads TGTGCCAGCAGCTCCGGCCCCTTCGAGCAGTACTTC. Translating it yields CASSSGPFEQYF.

In its sample, this clonotype was seen a few times. The chain links TRBV20-1 to TRBJ2-7; 11 nucleotides line up with TRBD2. The CDR3 length is 18 residues. Trimming at V came to 2 bases and at J to 6 bases, leaving 18 bases not matched to a gene. Germline CDR1 reads DFQATT; CDR2 reads SNEGSKA (reference sequence). The CDR3 region is CSARRPLAGAFHYGEQYF. DNA for the CDR3: TGCAGTGCTAGAAGGCCACTAGCGGGAGCTTTTCACTACGGCGAGCAGTACTTC.

The rearrangement uses TRBV6-2 or TRBV6-3 and TRBJ2-3; 7 nucleotides match TRBD2. There are 18 residues in the CDR3. Germline V CDR1 and CDR2: MNHEY, SVGEGT. The J segment lost 6 bases and the V segment lost 2 bases, leaving 17 bases of the junction unmatched. The CDR3 nucleotides are TGTGCCAGCAGTTACCGGGGACTACTGGTAGGCGGAAGGGATACGCAGTATTTT. This translates into CASSYRGLLVGGRDTQYF.

The chain carries TRBV5-1 and TRBJ1-3; D gene uncertain. V was shortened by 3 bases and J by 4 bases, with 11 bases between the two germline ends. The CDR3 is 14 amino acids. CDR1 and CDR2 from the germline V gene are SGHRS and YFSETQ. CDR3 sequence reads: CASSWTSWGNTIYF. The CDR3 DNA is TGCGCCAGCAGCTGGACCTCCTGGGGAAACACCATATATTTT.

The rearrangement uses TRBV12-5 and TRBJ2-5; a possible D gene is TRBD2 (6 bases). Trimming took off 6 bases at V and 4 bases at J, with 18 bases between the two ends. The germline V gene has CDR1 LGHNT and CDR2 FRNRAP. This CDR3 is 15 amino acids long. CDR3 DNA sequence: TGTGCTAGTGGAGCGGGCCCAGGCCGGGGAGAGACCCAGTACTTC. It translates to CASGAGPGRGETQYF.

This chain links TRBV5-1 with TRBJ2-5; TRBD1 aligns across 7 bases. The CDR3 contains 13 residues. V lost 3 bases, J lost 5 bases, and 4 bases stayed unmatched. Per the germline V gene, CDR1 is SGHRS and CDR2 is YFSETQ. The CDR3 nucleotides are TGCGCCAGCAGCTGGGACAGTGGGGAGACCCAGTACTTC. This gives the protein CASSWDSGETQYF.

This chain joins TRBV27 and TRBJ1-1, with TRBD1 matching 11 bases. CDR1 and CDR2 from the germline V gene are MNHEY and SMNVEV (reference sequence). The CDR3 runs to 15 residues. Trimming cost V 5 bases and J 11 bases; bases outside gene matches: 13. The CDR3 region has the DNA TGTGCCAGCAGTGATCGATGGACAGGGGGCAAGGAGGCTTTCTTT. It specifies CASSDRWTGGKEAFF.

In this sample, this clonotype turned up a few times. This chain uses TRBV6-5 with TRBJ2-1; 9 bases are a match to TRBD1. After removal of 2 bases from V and 2 bases from J, the junction contained 1 base not matched to a gene. The germline CDR1 and CDR2 sequences are MNHEY and SVGAGI. The CDR3 has 15 amino acids. The CDR3 DNA sequence: TGTGCCAGCAGTTACAGGACAGGGGCCTACAATGAGCAGTTCTTC. This translates into CASSYRTGAYNEQFF.

In this sample, this clonotype turned up a few times. Because the CDR3's place on the DNA is in doubt, the DNA is left out and the CDR3 is given as listed by TCRdb. The chain recombines TRBV4-1 with TRBJ2-1; the DNA was not used to check the table's D call, TRBD2. The CDR3 numbers 16 amino acids, ends counted. The germline gives CDR1 MGHRA, CDR2 YSYEKL. CDR3 loop: CASSQVWRGIYNEQFF.

This clonotype showed up just a few times. V usage is TRBV3-1 and J usage is TRBJ2-7, with 7 bases identical to TRBD1. The ends lost 2 bases at V and 3 bases at J; junction bases unmatched: 7. CDR1 and CDR2 from the germline V gene are LGHDT and YNNKEL (reference sequence). The CDR3 runs to 15 residues. The CDR3 bases are TGTGCCAGCAGCCAATTTCGGGACAGTCACTACGAGCAGTACTTC. This codes for CASSQFRDSHYEQYF.

The V gene is TRBV10-3, the J gene TRBJ1-5; D unresolved. This CDR3 has 15 residues. V lost 3 bases and J lost 4, with 13 bases in between. Germline V gene sequence: CDR1 ENHRY, CDR2 SYGVKD. The CDR3 is CAISENGLENQPQHF. CDR3 sequence (DNA): TGTGCCATCAGTGAAAATGGGTTGGAGAATCAGCCCCAGCATTTT.

A few counts support this clonotype. The chain has TRBV12-3 or TRBV12-4 and TRBJ2-7; D is possibly TRBD1 (5 bases). Trimming stripped 3 bases from V and 2 bases from J, with 11 bases between. The CDR3 is 14 residues long. DNA for the CDR3: TGTGCCAGCAGTTTGGGGCAGGTAGCCTACGAGCAGTACTTC. The encoded protein is CASSLGQVAYEQYF.

This clonotype occurred a few times. J is TRBJ2-4 and V is TRBV2; possibly TRBD1 for D (5 bases). V was trimmed by 7 bases and J by 8 bases, leaving 18 bases between them. This CDR3 is 14 amino acids long. CDR1 is SNHLY and CDR2 is FYNNEI in the germline V gene. Here the CDR3 DNA reads TGTGCCAGCATGAACGTTAGACAGAAGGACATTCAGTACTTC. This gives the protein CASMNVRQKDIQYF.

This clonotype showed up just a few times. The chain uses TRBV5-1 and TRBJ1-1, with D unresolved. This CDR3 spans 16 amino acids. Trimming pared 4 bases from V and 5 bases from J, leaving 21 bases between. The germline V gene has CDR1 SGHRS and CDR2 YFSETQ. The CDR3 coding sequence is TGCGCCAGCAGCCGCGTGACATCCGCTTTGGGAACTGAAGCTTTCTTT. Translation: CASSRVTSALGTEAFF.

This clonotype was seen a handful of times. The chain recombines TRBV7-9 with TRBJ1-1; no definite D call. The V gene's germline CDR1 is SEHNR and CDR2 FQNEAQ (reference sequence). Trimming left V 4 bases short and J 6 bases short, with 12 bases between. This CDR3 comprises 13 residues. Here the CDR3 reads CASSSLATAEAFF. The CDR3 DNA follows: TGTGCCAGCAGCTCTTTGGCGACGGCTGAAGCTTTCTTT.